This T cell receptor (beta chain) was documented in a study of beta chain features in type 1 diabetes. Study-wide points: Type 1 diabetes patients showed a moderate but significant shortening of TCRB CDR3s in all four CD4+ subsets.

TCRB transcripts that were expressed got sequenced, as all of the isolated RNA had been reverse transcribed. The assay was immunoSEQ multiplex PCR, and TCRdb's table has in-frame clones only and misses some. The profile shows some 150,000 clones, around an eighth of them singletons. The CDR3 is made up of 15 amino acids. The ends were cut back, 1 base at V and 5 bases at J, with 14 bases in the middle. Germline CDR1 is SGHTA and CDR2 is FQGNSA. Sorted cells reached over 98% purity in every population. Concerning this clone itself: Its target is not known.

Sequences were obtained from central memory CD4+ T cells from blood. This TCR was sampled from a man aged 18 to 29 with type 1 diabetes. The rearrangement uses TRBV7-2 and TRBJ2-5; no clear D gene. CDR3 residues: CASSLDWAGAETQYF. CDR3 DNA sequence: TGTGCCAGCAGCTTAGATTGGGCAGGCGCGGAGACCCAGTACTTC.